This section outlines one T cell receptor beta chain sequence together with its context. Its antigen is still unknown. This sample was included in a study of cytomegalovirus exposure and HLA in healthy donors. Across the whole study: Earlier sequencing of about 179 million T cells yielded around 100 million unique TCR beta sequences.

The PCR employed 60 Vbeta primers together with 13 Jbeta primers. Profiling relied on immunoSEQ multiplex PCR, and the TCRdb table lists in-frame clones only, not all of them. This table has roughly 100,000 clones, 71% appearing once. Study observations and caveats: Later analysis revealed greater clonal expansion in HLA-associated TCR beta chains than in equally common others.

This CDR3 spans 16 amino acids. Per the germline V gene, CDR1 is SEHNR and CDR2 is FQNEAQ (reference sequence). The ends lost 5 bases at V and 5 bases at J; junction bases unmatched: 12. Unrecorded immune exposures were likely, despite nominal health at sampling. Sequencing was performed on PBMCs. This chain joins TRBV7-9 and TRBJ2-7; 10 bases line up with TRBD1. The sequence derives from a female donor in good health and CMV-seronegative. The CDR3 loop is CASSPPGQGSLHEQYF. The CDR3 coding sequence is TGTGCCAGCAGCCCCCCGGGACAGGGGTCCTTACACGAGCAGTACTTC.